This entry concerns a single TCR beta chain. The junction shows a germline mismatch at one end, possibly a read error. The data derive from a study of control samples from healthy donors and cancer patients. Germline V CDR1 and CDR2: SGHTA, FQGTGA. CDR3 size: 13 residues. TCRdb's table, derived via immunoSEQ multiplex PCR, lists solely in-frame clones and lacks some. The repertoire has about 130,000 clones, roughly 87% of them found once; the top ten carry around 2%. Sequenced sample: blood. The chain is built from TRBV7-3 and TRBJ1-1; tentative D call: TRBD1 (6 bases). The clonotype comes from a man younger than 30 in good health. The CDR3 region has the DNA TGTGCCTGCAGGGACAATTTGAACACTGAAGCTTTCTTT. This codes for CACRDNLNTEAFF. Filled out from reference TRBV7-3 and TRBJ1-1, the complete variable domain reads GAGVSQTPSNKVTEKGKYVELRCDPISGHTALYWYRQSLGQGPEFLIYFQGTGAADDSGLPNDRFFAVRPEGSVSTLKIQRTERGDSAVYLCACRDNLNTEAFFGQGTRLTVV.